The entry below gives a single T cell receptor (beta chain) sequence along with its context. Antigen specificity is unknown. The entry originates in a study of CD8+CD57+ T cells in acquired aplastic anemia. The overall study: Yields of DNA that came from sorted CD4+ and CD8+ cells averaged around 3 ug. Healthy donor sequencing depth: some 10 million CD4+, under 12 million CD8+ reads.

Genomic DNA served as template for TCR beta VDJ and CDR3 profiling. MiXCR, applied by TCRdb to the reads, yields one record per CDR3 protein. Of under 200,000 distinct CDR3 sequences listed, approximately 43% are singletons. Study conclusions and caveats: Patients showed no significant difference from controls in CD8+ Simpson's diversity. Patients and controls had in common 25 to 30 CD8+ CDR3 sequences.

CDR3 length: 16 amino acids. V was pared by 2 bases and J by 10 bases, with 12 bases of the junction left unmatched. Germline CDR1 SGHAT, CDR2 FQDESV (reference sequence). This clonotype originated in a human donor in good health. The sample comprised sorted CD4+, CD8+, or CD8+CD57+ T cells (not recorded which) from PBMCs. The rearrangement uses TRBV11-1 and TRBJ2-1; the match to TRBD1 covers 9 bases. CDR3 amino acids: CASSLFAVGQGYEQFF. The CDR3 DNA reads as TGTGCCAGCAGCTTATTCGCCGTGGGACAGGGCTACGAGCAGTTCTTC. Complete variable domain (other parts from reference TRBV11-1 and TRBJ2-1): EAEVAQSPRYKITEKSQAVAFWCDPISGHATLYWYRQILGQGPELLVQFQDESVVDDSQLPKDRFSAERLKGVDSTLKIQPAELGDSAMYLCASSLFAVGQGYEQFFGPGTRLTVL.